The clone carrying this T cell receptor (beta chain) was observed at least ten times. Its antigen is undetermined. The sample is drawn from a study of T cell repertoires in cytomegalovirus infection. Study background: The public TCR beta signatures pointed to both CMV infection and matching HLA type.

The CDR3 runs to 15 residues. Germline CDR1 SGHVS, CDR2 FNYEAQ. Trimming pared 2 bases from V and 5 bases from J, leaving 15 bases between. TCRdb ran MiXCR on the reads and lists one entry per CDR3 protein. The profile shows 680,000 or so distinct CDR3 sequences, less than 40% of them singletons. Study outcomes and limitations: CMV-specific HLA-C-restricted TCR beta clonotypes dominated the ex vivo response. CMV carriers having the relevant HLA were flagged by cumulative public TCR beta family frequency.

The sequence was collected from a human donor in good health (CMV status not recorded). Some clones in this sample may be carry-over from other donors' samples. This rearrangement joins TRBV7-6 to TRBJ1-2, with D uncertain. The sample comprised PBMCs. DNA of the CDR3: TGTGCCAGCAGCTTATATGCATCGGATAGATATGGCTACACCTTC. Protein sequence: CASSLYASDRYGYTF.